This entry concerns a single TCR beta chain. The V gene lost 0 bases and the J gene lost 5 bases, with 13 bases spanning the gap. The CDR3 covers 15 residues. From germline, CDR1 is MGHRA and CDR2 YSYEKL. The entry originates in a study of control samples from healthy donors and cancer patients. Clones were read by immunoSEQ multiplex PCR, and TCRdb kept only the in-frame ones, dropping some. The data contain some 90,000 clones, 70% to 90% of them seen just once; the ten biggest clones take up less than 8.5%. The chain combines TRBV4-1 with TRBJ1-2; D gene uncertain. The sample was blood. The clonotype comes from a woman aged 55-75 years in good health. The CDR3 is CASSQDSNSPYGYTF. CDR3 DNA: TGCGCCAGCAGCCAAGATAGTAACAGCCCTTATGGCTACACCTTC.